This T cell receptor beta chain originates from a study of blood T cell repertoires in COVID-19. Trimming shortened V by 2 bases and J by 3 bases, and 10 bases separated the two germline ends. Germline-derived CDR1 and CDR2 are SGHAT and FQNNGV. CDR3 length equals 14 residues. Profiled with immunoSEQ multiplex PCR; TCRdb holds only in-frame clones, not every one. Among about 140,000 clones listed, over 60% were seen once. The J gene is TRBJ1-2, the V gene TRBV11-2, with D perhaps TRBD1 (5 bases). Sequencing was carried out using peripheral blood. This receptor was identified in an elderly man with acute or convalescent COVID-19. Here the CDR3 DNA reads TGTGCCAGCAGCTTATTAGGGGTGGACTATGGCTACACCTTC. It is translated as CASSLLGVDYGYTF.